This T cell receptor (beta chain) was identified in a study of shared clonotypes between healthy human individuals. Details on this clone: This CDR3 is also generated by other DNA sequences in the sample.

Here immunoSEQ multiplex PCR was the method, and the copy in TCRdb shows in-frame clones only, minus some. The table includes some 2,000,000 clones, 85% to 95% detected once. The source material was naive CD4+ T cells sorted from blood. The subset was: CD45RA+ positively selected. The sequence was obtained from a man younger than 35 in good health.

This CDR3 is CASSLTSGTDTQYF. The CDR3, as DNA: TGTGCCAGCAGCTTGACTAGCGGCACAGATACGCAGTATTTT. The chain recombines TRBV11-3 with TRBJ2-3, with TRBD2 matching over 8 bases. CDR1 is SGHNT and CDR2 is YENEEA in the germline V gene. V was pared by 3 bases and J by 1 base, with 0 bases of the junction left unmatched. This CDR3 region has 14 residues.